The clone carrying this T cell receptor (beta chain) showed up many times. Its antigen is still unknown. The entire patient cohort was treatment-naive prior to thyroid surgery. The CDR3 is 13 residues long. Germline assignment: CDR1 SGDLS and CDR2 YYNGEE. Trimming removed 0 bases from V and 5 bases from J, with 5 bases in between. These data belong to a study of metastatic and nonmetastatic thyroid tumors. Study context: Repertoire comparisons spanned blood and tumor or nodule tissue from malignant and benign thyroid patients. Findings of the study overall: In blood and tumor, TCR beta diversity was reportedly significantly higher in malignant thyroid tumors than in benign nodules.

As originally analysed: Built for papillary thyroid cancer, a distant-metastasis classifier drew on CDR3 differences across clinicopathological groups. TCRdb re-analyzed the PCR reads using MiXCR. These V and J calls rely on TCRdb rather than the paper's analysis. The table shows about 60,000 clones, with about 16% occurring only once. The sequencing input was blood. The rearrangement links TRBV9 to TRBJ2-2; D not certain. This TCR was sampled from a male donor with papillary thyroid cancer or a benign thyroid nodule (not recorded which). Some clones in this sample may be carry-over from other donors' samples. CDR3: CASSVDYTGELFF. The CDR3 region has the DNA TGTGCCAGCAGCGTAGATTATACCGGGGAGCTGTTTTTT.